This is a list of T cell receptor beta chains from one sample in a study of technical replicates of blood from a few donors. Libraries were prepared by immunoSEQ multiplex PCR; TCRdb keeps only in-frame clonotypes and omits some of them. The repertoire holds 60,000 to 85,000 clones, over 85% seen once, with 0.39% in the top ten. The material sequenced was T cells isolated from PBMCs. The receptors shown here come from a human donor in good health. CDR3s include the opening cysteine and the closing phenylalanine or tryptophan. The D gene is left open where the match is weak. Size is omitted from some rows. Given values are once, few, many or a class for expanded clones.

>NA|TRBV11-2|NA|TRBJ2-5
TGTGCCAGCGCCGGAGTTCTGGAGACCCAGTACTTC
CASAGVLETQYF
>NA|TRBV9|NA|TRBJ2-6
TGTGCCAGCACCCTGGGGAGCTCTGGGGCCAACGTCCTGACTTTC
CASTLGSSGANVLTF
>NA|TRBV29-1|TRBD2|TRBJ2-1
TGCAGCGTTGATGTACTAGCGGGACGGGGTGAGCAGTTCTTC
CSVDVLAGRGEQFF
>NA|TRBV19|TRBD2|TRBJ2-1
TGTGCCAGTAGTATGCCCTCGGGAGGGCGGGGGGATGAGCAGTTCTTC
CASSMPSGGRGDEQFF
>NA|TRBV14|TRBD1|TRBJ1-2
TGTGCCAGCAGCCAAGCGGACAGGATCTATGGCTACACCTTC
CASSQADRIYGYTF
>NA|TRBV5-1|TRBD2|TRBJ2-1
TGCGCCAGCAGCTTGGTAGGGCGGGAGGGTTACAATGAGCAGTTCTTC
CASSLVGREGYNEQFF
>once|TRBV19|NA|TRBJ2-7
TGTGCCAGTCGAGCCCCAGGGTTGGGATCCTACGAGCAGTACTTC
CASRAPGLGSYEQYF
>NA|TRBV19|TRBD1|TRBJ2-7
TGTGCCAGTAGTATCGACAGGGGGCAGGACGAGCAGTACTTC
CASSIDRGQDEQYF
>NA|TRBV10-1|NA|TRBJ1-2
TGCGCCAGCAGTGACTTTTCCCGTGGCTACACCTTC
CASSDFSRGYTF
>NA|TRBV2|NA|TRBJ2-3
TGTGCCAGCAGCGACTTGACAGCGAGCGGGCACACAGATACGCAGTATTTT
CASSDLTASGHTDTQYF
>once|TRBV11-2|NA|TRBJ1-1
TGTGCCAGCAGCTTAGGGAGGGCTGAAGCTTTCTTT
CASSLGRAEAFF
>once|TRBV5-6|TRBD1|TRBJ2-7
TGTGCCAGCAGCTGGGACAGGTCCTACGAGCAGTACTTC
CASSWDRSYEQYF
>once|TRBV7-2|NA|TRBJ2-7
TGTGCCAGCAGCGGGTATCCGGAACAGGGCTACGAGCAGTACTTC
CASSGYPEQGYEQYF
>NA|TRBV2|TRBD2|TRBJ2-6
TGTGCCAAGCCGGGACTAGCGGAAATCCGGGGCTCTGGGGCCAACGTCCTGACTTTC
CAKPGLAEIRGSGANVLTF
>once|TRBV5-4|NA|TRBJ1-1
TGTGCCAGCAGCGCCCCGTTAACAGCGGAGGCTTTCTTT
CASSAPLTAEAFF
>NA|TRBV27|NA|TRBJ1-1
TGTGCCAGCAGTTTATACAGGTCGAACACTGAAGCTTTCTTT
CASSLYRSNTEAFF
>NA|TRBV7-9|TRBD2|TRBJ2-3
TGTGCCAGCAGCACCTGGACTAGCGGGAAGACAGATACGCAGTATTTT
CASSTWTSGKTDTQYF
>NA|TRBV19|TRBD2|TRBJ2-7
TGTGCCAGTAGTCCCAGACTAGCGGGAGTTTACGAGCAGTACTTC
CASSPRLAGVYEQYF
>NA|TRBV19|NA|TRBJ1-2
TGTGCCAGTAGTATAGAGGGGGGACGGGGCTACACCTTC
CASSIEGGRGYTF
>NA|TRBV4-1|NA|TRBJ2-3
TGCGCCAGCAGCCAAGTAGTGTCTGGCACAGATACGCAGTATTTT
CASSQVVSGTDTQYF
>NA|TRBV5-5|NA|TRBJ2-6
TGTGCCAGCAGCTCCTCCCATCTAGTCTCTGGGGCCAACGTCCTGACTTTC
CASSSSHLVSGANVLTF
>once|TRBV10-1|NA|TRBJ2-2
TGCGCCAGCACGGACAGACCCACCGGGGAGCTGTTTTTT
CASTDRPTGELFF
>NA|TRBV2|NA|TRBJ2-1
TGTGCCAGCAACCTGAGGGGGGGGCAAGGTGAGCAGTTCTTC
CASNLRGGQGEQFF
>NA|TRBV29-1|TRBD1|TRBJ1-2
TGCAGCGTTCTCGACAGGGGGTATCTCTTCTTC
CSVLDRGYLFF
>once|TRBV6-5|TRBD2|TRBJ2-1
TGTGCCAGCAGCCGACTAGCGGAGTACAATGAGCAGTTCTTC
CASSRLAEYNEQFF
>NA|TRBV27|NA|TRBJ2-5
TGTGCCAGCAGCCTCGCCGGGAAGGCTGAGACCCAGTACTTC
CASSLAGKAETQYF
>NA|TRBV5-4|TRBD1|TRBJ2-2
TGTGCCAGCAGCTTACCGGGACAGGGACAAACCGGGGAGCTGTTTTTT
CASSLPGQGQTGELFF
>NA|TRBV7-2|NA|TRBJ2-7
TGTGCCAGCAGCTCCTTAGCGAGCTCCTACGAGCAGTACTTC
CASSSLASSYEQYF
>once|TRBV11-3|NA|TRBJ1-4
TGTGCCAGCAGCCCTCCGGCGGGGTCCTGGGAAAAACTGTTTTTT
CASSPPAGSWEKLFF
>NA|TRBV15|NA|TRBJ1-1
TGTGCCACCAGTGCAAACATGAACACTGAAGCTTTCTTT
CATSANMNTEAFF
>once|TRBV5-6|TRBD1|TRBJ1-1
TGTGCCGGATCGACAGGGGGCACTGAAGCTTTCTTT
CAGSTGGTEAFF
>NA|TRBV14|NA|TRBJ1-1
TGTGCCAGCAGCCAAGTCGGAGGGGCCATCACTGAAGCTTTCTTT
CASSQVGGAITEAFF
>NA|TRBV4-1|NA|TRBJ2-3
TGCGCCAGCAGCCAAGTGAGGTGGAATACGCAGTATTTT
CASSQVRWNTQYF
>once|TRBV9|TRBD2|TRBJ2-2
TGTGCCAGCAGCGTATCACAGCGGGAGCCTACGAACACCGGGGAGCTGTTTTTT
CASSVSQREPTNTGELFF
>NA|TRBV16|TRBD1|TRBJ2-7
TGTGCCAGCAGCCGTTGGGACAGCCCGGTTGAGCAGTACTTC
CASSRWDSPVEQYF
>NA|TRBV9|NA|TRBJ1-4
TGTGCCAGCAGCGTGTCAGAAGGAGGATCTAATGAAAAACTGTTTTTT
CASSVSEGGSNEKLFF
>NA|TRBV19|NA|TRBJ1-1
TGTGCCAGTAGTATGCGGACAGAGACGAACACTGAAGCTTTCTTT
CASSMRTETNTEAFF
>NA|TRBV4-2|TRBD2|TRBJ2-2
TGTGCCAGCAGCCTACAACCCCTGGTAGCGGGGGCGAACACCGGGGAGCTGTTTTTT
CASSLQPLVAGANTGELFF
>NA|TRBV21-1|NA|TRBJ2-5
TGTGCCAGCAGCAAAGCGCGTCGGCCAGGGGAATTGGGAGAGACCCAGTACTTC
CASSKARRPGELGETQYF
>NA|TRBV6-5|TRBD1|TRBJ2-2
TGTGCCAGCCCAGGGGGCACCGGGGAGCTGTTTTTT
CASPGGTGELFF
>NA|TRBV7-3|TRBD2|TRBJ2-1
TGTGCCAGCAACCTAGCGGGAGGCAATGAGCAGTTCTTC
CASNLAGGNEQFF
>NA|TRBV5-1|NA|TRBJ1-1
TGCGCCAGCAGCTTGGCAGGGAACACTGAAGCTTTCTTT
CASSLAGNTEAFF
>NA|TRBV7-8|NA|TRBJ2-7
TGTGCCAGCAGCTTATCTTACGAGCAGTACTTC
CASSLSYEQYF
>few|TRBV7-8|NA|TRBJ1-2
TGTGCCAGCAGCCCCGACAGTCCCGCAATGGTAACCTTC
CASSPDSPAMVTF
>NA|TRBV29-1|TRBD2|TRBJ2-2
TGCAGCTATAGCGGGATCACCGGGGAGCTGTTTTTT
CSYSGITGELFF
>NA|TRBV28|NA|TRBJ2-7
TGTGCCAGCAGTTTAACAGCTCCCTCCTACGAGCAGTACTTC
CASSLTAPSYEQYF
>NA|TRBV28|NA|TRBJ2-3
TGTGCCAGCCGTTCTAGCGGCACAGATACGCAGTATTTT
CASRSSGTDTQYF
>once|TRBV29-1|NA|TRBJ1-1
TGCAGCGTTGTGCATGGAGGACGGCCTTTATCTGAAGCTTTCTTT
CSVVHGGRPLSEAFF
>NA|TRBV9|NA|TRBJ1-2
TGTGCCAGCAGCCCCCAACTTACCTTC
CASSPQLTF
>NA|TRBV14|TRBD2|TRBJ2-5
TGTGCCAGCGGACTAGCGGGAGGAGAGACCCAGTACTTC
CASGLAGGETQYF
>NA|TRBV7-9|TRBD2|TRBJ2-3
TGTGCCAGCAGCTTAGTGGCTAGCGGGGATACGCAGTATTTT
CASSLVASGDTQYF
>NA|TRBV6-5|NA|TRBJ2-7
TGTGCCAGCAGTCGGGACATCTCCTACGAGCAGTACTTC
CASSRDISYEQYF
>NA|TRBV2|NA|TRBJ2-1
TGTGCCAGCAGTTTCGAAAGTGGCGTGGAGAAGTTCTTC
CASSFESGVEKFF
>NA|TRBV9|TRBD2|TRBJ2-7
TGTGCCAGCGGGGGGACTAGCAACGAGCAGTACTTC
CASGGTSNEQYF